This TCR beta chain was captured in a study of T cells in Graves' hyperthyroidism and ophthalmopathy. This clonotype occurred many times. Germline V gene data show CDR1 as MNHEY and CDR2 as SMNVEV (reference sequence). The V and J ends lost 3 bases and 6 bases respectively, with 18 bases between them. CDR3 size: 15 residues. Template material for amplifying TCR beta CDR3 regions consisted of RNA transcripts. In the first-round RT-PCR of the TCR CDR3, the HTBI primer set was used. TCRdb reanalysed the multiplex PCR reads using MiXCR and keeps one entry per CDR3 protein. The sample includes 660,000 or so distinct CDR3 sequences, about 20% of them seen just once.

This sequence joins TRBV27 and TRBJ2-7; possible D gene TRBD2, 6 bases. Sequenced sample: blood. This TCR was recovered from a man aged 25-45 years with Graves' ophthalmopathy. CDR3 in amino acids: CASSLYGGMVSEQYF. The CDR3 bases are TGTGCCAGCAGTTTGTACGGGGGTATGGTTTCCGAGCAGTACTTC.